These T cell receptor beta chains were read from a single sample in a study of blood T cell repertoires in COVID-19. TCRdb keeps only in-frame clones here, not all; method: immunoSEQ multiplex PCR. The profile shows 150,000 to 200,000 clones, about 85% of them singletons. Sequenced: peripheral blood. Every receptor here comes from a human donor with acute or convalescent COVID-19. The donor label of this sample is uncertain. Each CDR3 is given with its conserved first and last residue. A D gene is named only where the DNA matches it firmly. Clone size is not always given. Where it is, it says once, few, many or a class for expanded clones.

TRBV6-5	-	TRBJ2-7	TRBD2	TGTGCCCTTAGCGGGGAGACAACCCTATCCCACGAGCAGTACTTC	CALSGETTLSHEQYF
TRBV29-1	-	TRBJ1-3	-	TGCAGCGTTGAGATTACAGGGTTTTCCTCTGGAAACACCATATATTTT	CSVEITGFSSGNTIYF
TRBV6-2/TRBV6-3	-	TRBJ1-2	-	TGTGCCAGCAGTTACGCAGGGCTGGCCTATGGCTACACCTTC	CASSYAGLAYGYTF
TRBV7-8	-	TRBJ1-1	-	TGTGCCAGCAGCCCCCGTCATTGGGGGCGCGACACTGAAGCTTTCTTT	CASSPRHWGRDTEAFF
TRBV6-5	-	TRBJ1-5	TRBD1	TGTGCCAGCAAGGGACAGGGAATTCGCAATCAGCCCCAGCATTTT	CASKGQGIRNQPQHF
TRBV7-3	-	TRBJ1-6	TRBD1	TGTGCCAGCAGCCTCCGACAGGGGGCTTCACCCCTCCACTTT	CASSLRQGASPLHF
TRBV25-1	-	TRBJ1-1	-	TGTGCCAGCAGTGATTCGAGGAACACTGAAGCTTTCTTT	CASSDSRNTEAFF
TRBV6-2/TRBV6-3	-	TRBJ2-2	TRBD2	TGTGCCAGCAGTTACTCGGGACTAGCGTTACCCGGGGAGCTGTTTTTT	CASSYSGLALPGELFF
TRBV7-8	-	TRBJ1-2	TRBD1	TGTGCCAGCAGCTTCACGGACAGGGAGGGGGGCTACACCTTC	CASSFTDREGGYTF
TRBV11-2	-	TRBJ2-7	-	TGTGCCAGCAGCTTATTCGGCCCTTCTAGCGAGCAGTACTTC	CASSLFGPSSEQYF
TRBV19	once	TRBJ1-1	TRBD1	TGTGCCCTCAGACCGGGCAGGGGGTCAACTGAAGCTTTCTTT	CALRPGRGSTEAFF
TRBV5-4	-	TRBJ2-3	TRBD2	TGTGCCAGCAGCACCGGGGGGATTCGCACAGATACGCAGTATTTT	CASSTGGIRTDTQYF
TRBV27	-	TRBJ1-1	-	TGTGCCAGCTCCTCGAGAGGTGAAGCTTTCTTT	CASSSRGEAFF
TRBV3-1/TRBV3-2	few	TRBJ2-2	-	TGTGCCAGCAGCCATTCTACCTTGCAAAACACCGGGGAGCTGTTTTTT	CASSHSTLQNTGELFF
TRBV7-2	-	TRBJ2-7	TRBD1	TGTGCCAGCAGCTCCACCAGGGGGCGCGGCGAGCAGTACTTC	CASSSTRGRGEQYF
TRBV6-5	-	TRBJ1-4	TRBD1	TGTGCCAGCAGTTCGGACAGGATAAATGAAAAACTGTTTTTT	CASSSDRINEKLFF
TRBV19	-	TRBJ2-3	-	TGTGCCAGTACCTCACTTGGCGGGGTAGGCACAGATACGCAGTATTTT	CASTSLGGVGTDTQYF
TRBV7-8	-	TRBJ2-7	TRBD1	TGTGCCAGCAGCCTACAGGGGAGCTCCTACGAGCAGTACTTC	CASSLQGSSYEQYF